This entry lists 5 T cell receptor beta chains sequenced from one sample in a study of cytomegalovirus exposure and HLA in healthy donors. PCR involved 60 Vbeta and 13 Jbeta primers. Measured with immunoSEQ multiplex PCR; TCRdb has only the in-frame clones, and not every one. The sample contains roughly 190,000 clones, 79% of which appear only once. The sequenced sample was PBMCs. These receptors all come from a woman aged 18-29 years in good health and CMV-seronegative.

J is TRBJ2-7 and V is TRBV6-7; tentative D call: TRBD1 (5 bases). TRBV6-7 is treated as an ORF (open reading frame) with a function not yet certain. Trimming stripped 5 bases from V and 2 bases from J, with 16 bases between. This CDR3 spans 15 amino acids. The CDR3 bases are TGTGCCAGCAGTCGAAGAGGACACGTCACCTACGAGCAGTACTTC. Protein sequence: CASSRRGHVTYEQYF.

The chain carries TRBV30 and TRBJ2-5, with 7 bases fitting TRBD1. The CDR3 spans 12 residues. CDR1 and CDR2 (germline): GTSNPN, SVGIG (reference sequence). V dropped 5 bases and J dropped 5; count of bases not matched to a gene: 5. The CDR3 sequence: CAWATGKETQYF. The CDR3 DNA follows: TGTGCCTGGGCGACAGGGAAGGAGACCCAGTACTTC.

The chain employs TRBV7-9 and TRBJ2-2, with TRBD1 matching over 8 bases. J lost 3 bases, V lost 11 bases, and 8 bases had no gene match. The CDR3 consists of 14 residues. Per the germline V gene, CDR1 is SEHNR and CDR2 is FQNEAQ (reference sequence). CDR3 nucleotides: TGTGCCTTATCCGGACAGGGTGACACCGGGGAGCTGTTTTTT. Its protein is CALSGQGDTGELFF. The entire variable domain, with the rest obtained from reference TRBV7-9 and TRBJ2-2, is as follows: DTGVSQNPRHKITKRGQNVTFRCDPISEHNRLYWYRQTLGQGPEFLTYFQNEAQLEKSRLLSDRFSAERPKGSFSTLEIQRTEQGDSAMYLCALSGQGDTGELFFGEGSRLTVL.

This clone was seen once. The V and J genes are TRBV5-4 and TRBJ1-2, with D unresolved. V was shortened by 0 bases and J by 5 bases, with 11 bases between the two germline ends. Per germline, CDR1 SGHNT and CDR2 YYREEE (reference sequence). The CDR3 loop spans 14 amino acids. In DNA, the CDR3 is TGTGCCAGCAGCTTGGCCGACGGGAGGTATGGCTACACCTTC. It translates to CASSLADGRYGYTF.

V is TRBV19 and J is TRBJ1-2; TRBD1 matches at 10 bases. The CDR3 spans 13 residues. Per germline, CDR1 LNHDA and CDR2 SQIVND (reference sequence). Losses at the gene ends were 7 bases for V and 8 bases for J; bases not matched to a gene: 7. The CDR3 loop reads CASIPGQGSGYTF. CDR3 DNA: TGTGCCAGTATTCCGGGACAGGGGAGCGGCTACACCTTC.